This T cell receptor beta chain was identified in a study of Graves' ophthalmopathy and Graves' hyperthyroidism. People with hyperthyroidism were aged 18 to 65 and newly diagnosed, under 2 months' duration. V lost 3 bases and J lost 4; bases outside the gene matches: 12. The CDR3 contains 18 residues. Germline V gene sequence: CDR1 MGHDK, CDR2 SYGVNS. The study amplified TCR beta CDR3 regions using RNA transcripts. An opening RT-PCR round employed HTBI primers and preceded a second-round multiplex PCR. From the multiplex PCR reads, TCRdb called clonotypes with MiXCR, one entry per CDR3 protein. Of 500,000 to 700,000 distinct CDR3 sequences listed, 35% to 45% are singletons.

This chain links TRBV25-1 with TRBJ1-4; 9 nucleotides agree with TRBD1. Sequences were obtained from peripheral blood or thyroid tissue (not recorded which). This clonotype was sampled from an adult man with Graves' hyperthyroidism. In DNA, the CDR3 is TGTGCCAGCAGTGATCTTCGGGACAGGGACTCGGGTAATGAAAAACTGTTTTTT. It is translated as CASSDLRDRDSGNEKLFF.